This T cell receptor (beta chain) comes out of a study of cytomegalovirus exposure and HLA in healthy donors. Details on this clone: Its specificity is not known.

PCR was performed using 60 Vbeta and 13 Jbeta primers. The method was immunoSEQ multiplex PCR; TCRdb's version includes in-frame clones alone and lacks a portion of them. Seen here are approximately 190,000 clones, approximately 80% observed once, and the top ten hold around 3.6%. The V gene's germline CDR1 is MNHNY and CDR2 SVGAGI (reference sequence). Trimming left V 6 bases short and J 0 bases short, with 16 bases between. The CDR3 runs 16 residues. General observations from the study: Accurate prediction of most subjects' HLA-A and HLA-B alleles from TCR beta sequences was reported. The study had only CMV serostatus as immune exposure information. Later analysis showed TCR association rates varying by HLA locus, highest for DRB1 and lowest for HLA-C.

The V and J genes are TRBV6-6 and TRBJ2-3; possible D gene TRBD2, 5 bases. This receptor was taken from a man between 35 and 55 years old in good health and CMV-seropositive. The sequencing sample was made of PBMCs. The CDR3 sequence is CASSGNAGFSTDTQYF. DNA for the CDR3: TGTGCCAGCAGCGGAAACGCGGGCTTTAGCACAGATACGCAGTATTTT.